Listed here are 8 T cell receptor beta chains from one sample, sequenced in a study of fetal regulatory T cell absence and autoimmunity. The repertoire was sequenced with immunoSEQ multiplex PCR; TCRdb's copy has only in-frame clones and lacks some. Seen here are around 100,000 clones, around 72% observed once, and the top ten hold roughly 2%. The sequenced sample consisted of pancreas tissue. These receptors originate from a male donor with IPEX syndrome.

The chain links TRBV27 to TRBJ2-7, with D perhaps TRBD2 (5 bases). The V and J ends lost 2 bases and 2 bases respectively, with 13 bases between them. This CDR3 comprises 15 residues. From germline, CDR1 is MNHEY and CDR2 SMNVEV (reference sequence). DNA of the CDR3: TGTGCCAGCAGTTTAAACGGTGCCGGGGCCTACGAGCAGTACTTC. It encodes CASSLNGAGAYEQYF.

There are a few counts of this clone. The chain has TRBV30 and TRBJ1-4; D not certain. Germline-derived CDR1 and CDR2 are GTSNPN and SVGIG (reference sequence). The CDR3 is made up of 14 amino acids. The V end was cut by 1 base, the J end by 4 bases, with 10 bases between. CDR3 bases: TGTGCCTGGAGTGAGGGAGGGTTTAATGAAAAACTGTTTTTT. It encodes CAWSEGGFNEKLFF.

The CDR3, as DNA: TGTGCCAGCAGTTTTATACAGGTAGTGTGGGGGCATGAGCAGTTCTTC. It codes for CASSFIQVVWGHEQFF. The genes are TRBV27 and TRBJ2-1; TRBD1 is a possible D gene (6 bases). CDR1 and CDR2 from the germline V gene are MNHEY and SMNVEV (reference sequence). The CDR3 is 16 amino acids. Trimming took 3 bases from V and 8 from J, leaving 20 bases between them.

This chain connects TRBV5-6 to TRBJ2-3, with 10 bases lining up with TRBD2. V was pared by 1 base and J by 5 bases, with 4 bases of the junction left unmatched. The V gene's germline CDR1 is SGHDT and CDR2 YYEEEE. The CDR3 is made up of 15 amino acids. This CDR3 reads CASSLTSGEGDTQYF. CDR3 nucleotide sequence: TGTGCCAGCAGCTTGACTAGCGGGGAAGGAGATACGCAGTATTTT.

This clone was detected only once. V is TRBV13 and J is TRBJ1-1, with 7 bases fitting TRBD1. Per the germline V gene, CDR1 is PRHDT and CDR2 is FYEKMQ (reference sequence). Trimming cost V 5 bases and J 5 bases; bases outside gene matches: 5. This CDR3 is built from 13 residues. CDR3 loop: CASSTGTETEAFF. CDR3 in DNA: TGTGCCAGCAGCACCGGGACAGAGACTGAAGCTTTCTTT.

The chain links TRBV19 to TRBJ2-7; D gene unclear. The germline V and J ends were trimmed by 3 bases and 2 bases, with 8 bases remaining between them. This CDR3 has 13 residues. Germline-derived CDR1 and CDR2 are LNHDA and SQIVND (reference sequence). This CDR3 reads CASSIKQTYEQYF. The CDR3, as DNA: TGTGCCAGTAGTATCAAGCAGACCTACGAGCAGTACTTC.

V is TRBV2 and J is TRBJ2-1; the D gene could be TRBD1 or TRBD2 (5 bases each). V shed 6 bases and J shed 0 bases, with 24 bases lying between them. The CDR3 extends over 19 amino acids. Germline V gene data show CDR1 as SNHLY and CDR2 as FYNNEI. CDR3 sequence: CASRDPSGTTTSSYNEQFF. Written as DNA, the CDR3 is TGTGCCAGCAGGGACCCGTCTGGGACGACAACCAGCTCCTACAATGAGCAGTTCTTC.

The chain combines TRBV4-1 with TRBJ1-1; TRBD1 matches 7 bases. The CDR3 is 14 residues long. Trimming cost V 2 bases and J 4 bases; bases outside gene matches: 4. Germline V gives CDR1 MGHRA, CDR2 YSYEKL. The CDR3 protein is CASSQQGDGTEAFF. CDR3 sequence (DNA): TGCGCCAGCAGCCAACAGGGGGACGGCACTGAAGCTTTCTTT.